The rows below give T cell receptor beta chains drawn from one sample of a study of cytotoxic CD8 clonotypes in ibrutinib-treated CLL. Profiling relied on immunoSEQ multiplex PCR, and the TCRdb table lists in-frame clones only, not all of them. The data show 120,000 to 150,000 clones, 70% to 85% seen once. Sequences were derived from PBMCs, sampled after 12 months of ibrutinib treatment. The origin of the receptors is a human donor with chronic lymphocytic leukemia. Each CDR3 is given with its conserved first and last residue. Fields, in order: D gene, J gene, clone size, V gene, CDR3 DNA, CDR3 protein. A D gene is named only where the DNA matches it firmly. Some rows mark clone size as missing; the rest say once, few, many or name a class of expanded clone.

d_call: -
j_call: TRBJ2-1
clone_size: -
v_call: TRBV14
cdr3_nt: TGTGCCAGCAGCCAGAATATCCTGATAAATGAGCAGTTCTTC
cdr3_aa: CASSQNILINEQFF

d_call: -
j_call: TRBJ2-3
clone_size: -
v_call: TRBV27
cdr3_nt: TGTGCCACTCACGGGGTAGCCATCTCCCACGGTCACAATACGCAGTATTTT
cdr3_aa: CATHGVAISHGHNTQYF

d_call: -
j_call: TRBJ1-2
clone_size: -
v_call: TRBV7-3
cdr3_nt: TGTGCCAGCAGCTATCGCCCGGACAGAGACTATGGCTACACCTTC
cdr3_aa: CASSYRPDRDYGYTF

d_call: -
j_call: TRBJ1-4
clone_size: once
v_call: TRBV19
cdr3_nt: TGTGCCAGTAGTATCGGCGGGAATGAAAAACTGTTTTTT
cdr3_aa: CASSIGGNEKLFF

d_call: TRBD1
j_call: TRBJ2-7
clone_size: -
v_call: TRBV7-2
cdr3_nt: TGTGCCAGCAGCTATGGTAGTGGGACAGGGGGTTACGAGCAGTACTTC
cdr3_aa: CASSYGSGTGGYEQYF

d_call: -
j_call: TRBJ1-1
clone_size: once
v_call: TRBV7-2
cdr3_nt: TGTGCCAGCAGCTTAGGCGGGGGTCGGACTGAAGCTTTCTTT
cdr3_aa: CASSLGGGRTEAFF

d_call: -
j_call: TRBJ2-2
clone_size: -
v_call: TRBV4-3
cdr3_nt: TGCGCCAGCAGCCAAGTAGACGGGCCCACCGGGGAGCTGTTTTTT
cdr3_aa: CASSQVDGPTGELFF

d_call: -
j_call: TRBJ2-3
clone_size: once
v_call: TRBV10-3
cdr3_nt: TGTGCCATCAGTGAGGGGGGCACAGATACGCAGTATTTT
cdr3_aa: CAISEGGTDTQYF

d_call: -
j_call: TRBJ1-5
clone_size: -
v_call: TRBV4-3
cdr3_nt: TGCGCCAGCAGCCAAGATCACAATAGCAATCAGCTCCAGCATTTT
cdr3_aa: CASSQDHNSNQLQHF

d_call: TRBD1
j_call: TRBJ2-7
clone_size: -
v_call: TRBV11-3
cdr3_nt: TGTGCCAGCAGACAAATACAGGGGTACGAGCAGTACTTC
cdr3_aa: CASRQIQGYEQYF

d_call: TRBD2
j_call: TRBJ2-1
clone_size: -
v_call: TRBV5-1
cdr3_nt: TGCGCCAGCAGCTTGGATACGGGACTAGGGGAGCAGTTCTTC
cdr3_aa: CASSLDTGLGEQFF

d_call: -
j_call: TRBJ2-7
clone_size: few
v_call: TRBV19
cdr3_nt: TGTGCCAGTAGTATAGGACAGCTACTCTCCTACGAGCAGTACTTC
cdr3_aa: CASSIGQLLSYEQYF

d_call: -
j_call: TRBJ2-7
clone_size: -
v_call: TRBV4-1
cdr3_nt: TGCGCCAGCAGCCAAGAACGCAGCCAGGGCTACGAGCAGTACTTC
cdr3_aa: CASSQERSQGYEQYF

d_call: TRBD1
j_call: TRBJ2-7
clone_size: -
v_call: TRBV9
cdr3_nt: TGTGCCAGCAGCGTAGGACAGGGAGTTTACGAGCAGTACTTC
cdr3_aa: CASSVGQGVYEQYF

d_call: TRBD2
j_call: TRBJ2-7
clone_size: many
v_call: TRBV11-2
cdr3_nt: TGTGCCAGCAGCTTACGCGGACTAGCCTACGAGCAGTACTTC
cdr3_aa: CASSLRGLAYEQYF

d_call: -
j_call: TRBJ1-2
clone_size: -
v_call: TRBV28
cdr3_nt: TGTGCCAGCAGTTTACAGCAGAACTATGGCTACACCTTC
cdr3_aa: CASSLQQNYGYTF

d_call: TRBD2
j_call: TRBJ2-1
clone_size: -
v_call: TRBV27
cdr3_nt: TGTGCCAGCAGGATAGCGGGGGGCTACAATGAGCAGTTCTTC
cdr3_aa: CASRIAGGYNEQFF

d_call: -
j_call: TRBJ2-3
clone_size: once
v_call: TRBV1
cdr3_nt: TGCACCAGCCGCCCTCGTGGGCGGGAGACAGATACGCAGTATTTT
cdr3_aa: CTSRPRGRETDTQYF

d_call: -
j_call: TRBJ2-3
clone_size: few
v_call: TRBV10-2
cdr3_nt: TGCGCCAGCAAGGCGCGTCGCACAGATACGCAGTATTTT
cdr3_aa: CASKARRTDTQYF

d_call: -
j_call: TRBJ2-1
clone_size: once
v_call: TRBV5-1
cdr3_nt: TGCGCCAGCATCGACTCCCTCCAGGGCAATGAGCAGTTCTTC
cdr3_aa: CASIDSLQGNEQFF

d_call: -
j_call: TRBJ2-7
clone_size: -
v_call: TRBV6-6
cdr3_nt: TGTGCCAGCGGCGCAAATTACGAGCAGTACTTC
cdr3_aa: CASGANYEQYF

d_call: -
j_call: TRBJ2-7
clone_size: -
v_call: TRBV5-1
cdr3_nt: TGCGCCAGCAGCTTGGATGGACAAAGATCCTTCTACGAGCAGTACTTC
cdr3_aa: CASSLDGQRSFYEQYF

d_call: -
j_call: TRBJ2-3
clone_size: -
v_call: TRBV27
cdr3_nt: TGTGCCAGCAATTTGAGAGGGGCTGTGACAGATACGCAGTATTTT
cdr3_aa: CASNLRGAVTDTQYF

d_call: -
j_call: TRBJ1-5
clone_size: -
v_call: TRBV10-1
cdr3_nt: TGCGCCAGCAGTGGGGGGACACAACTGGAAAGCAATCAGCCCCAGCATTTT
cdr3_aa: CASSGGTQLESNQPQHF

d_call: -
j_call: TRBJ2-5
clone_size: -
v_call: TRBV18
cdr3_nt: TGTGCCAGCTCACCGGGCGGGAAGGGAGAGACCCAGTACTTC
cdr3_aa: CASSPGGKGETQYF

d_call: TRBD2
j_call: TRBJ2-1
clone_size: -
v_call: TRBV19
cdr3_nt: TGTGCCAGTAGCCGGACTAGCGGACCCTACAATGAGCAGTTCTTC
cdr3_aa: CASSRTSGPYNEQFF

d_call: -
j_call: TRBJ1-1
clone_size: -
v_call: TRBV7-3
cdr3_nt: TGTGCCAGCAGCCCATCAGGACGGGGGAACACTGAAGCTTTCTTT
cdr3_aa: CASSPSGRGNTEAFF

d_call: -
j_call: TRBJ2-5
clone_size: -
v_call: TRBV9
cdr3_nt: TGTGCCAGCGCACCCGGCGGCCTAGGAAGGACCCAGTACTTC
cdr3_aa: CASAPGGLGRTQYF

d_call: -
j_call: TRBJ1-1
clone_size: -
v_call: TRBV19
cdr3_nt: TGTGCCAGTAGTAGCTTCTCTGAAGCTTTCTTT
cdr3_aa: CASSSFSEAFF

d_call: TRBD1
j_call: TRBJ1-3
clone_size: many
v_call: TRBV6-5
cdr3_nt: TGTGCCAGCAGTTCTAACAGGGGATCTGGAAACACCATATATTTT
cdr3_aa: CASSSNRGSGNTIYF

d_call: TRBD2
j_call: TRBJ2-7
clone_size: -
v_call: TRBV6-6
cdr3_nt: TGTGCCAGCAGCAATAGCGGGGGAATTAACTACGAGCAGTACTTC
cdr3_aa: CASSNSGGINYEQYF

d_call: TRBD2
j_call: TRBJ2-3
clone_size: -
v_call: TRBV7-2
cdr3_nt: TGTGCCAGCAGCCCTAGCGGGAGGGTAGATACGCAGTATTTT
cdr3_aa: CASSPSGRVDTQYF

d_call: TRBD2
j_call: TRBJ2-3
clone_size: -
v_call: TRBV29-1
cdr3_nt: TGCAGCGTTGGGCCTAGACTAGCGGCGAGCACAGATACGCAGTATTTT
cdr3_aa: CSVGPRLAASTDTQYF